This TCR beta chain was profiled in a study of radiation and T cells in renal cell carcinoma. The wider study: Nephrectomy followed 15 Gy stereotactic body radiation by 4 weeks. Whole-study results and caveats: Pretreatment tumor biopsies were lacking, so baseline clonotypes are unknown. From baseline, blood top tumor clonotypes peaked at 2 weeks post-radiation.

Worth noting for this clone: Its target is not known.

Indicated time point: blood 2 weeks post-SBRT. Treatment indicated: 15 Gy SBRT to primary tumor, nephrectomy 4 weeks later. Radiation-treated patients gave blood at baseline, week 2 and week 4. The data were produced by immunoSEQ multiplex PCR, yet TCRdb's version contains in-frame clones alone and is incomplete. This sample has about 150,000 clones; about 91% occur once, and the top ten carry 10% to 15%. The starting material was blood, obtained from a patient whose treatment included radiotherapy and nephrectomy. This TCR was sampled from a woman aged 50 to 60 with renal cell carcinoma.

The CDR3 region has the DNA TGTGCCAGCAGTTTGAGCGGGACAGTTTACAATGAGCAGTTCTTC. Translating gives CASSLSGTVYNEQFF. This sequence joins TRBV7-2 and TRBJ2-1, with D perhaps matching TRBD1 or TRBD2 (7 bases each). The germline gives CDR1 SGHTA, CDR2 FQGNSA. This CDR3 spans 15 amino acids. V lost 6 bases and J 4 bases, leaving 16 bases between the germline ends.